This entry concerns a single TCR beta chain. The antigen this receptor binds is unknown. Per-nucleotide qualities are absent, and no much larger clonotype sits a single base away. Whole blood was collected in K2EDTA tubes by collaborating institutions according to the institutions' own protocols. For TCRbeta analysis, collaborator samples were shipped as frozen whole blood, as isolated PBMCs, or as DNA extracted from either sample type. The immunoSEQ Assay, a bias-controlled multiplex PCR, was used to amplify TCRbeta CDR3 regions from genomic DNA. The original pipeline was this. Within the assay, amplification of reference gene primers was used to estimate how many nucleated cells each sample contained. To quantify the absolute abundance of each unique TCRbeta CDR3 rearrangement, sequence reads were collapsed and filtered. For each sample, productive Simpson clonality was calculated as the square root of Simpson's diversity index over productive rearrangements. Held by TCRdb, this immuneACCESS table contains in-frame sequences only and omits some clones. Under half of the omission traces to an unresolved V gene where checked; the cause of the rest is unknown. The V and J calls and clone size were taken over from that table, and D and trimming were inferred from the DNA. The sample contains approximately 68,000 clones, about 88% of them found a single time. Together, the top ten hold about 2.7% of the sample.

Including cysteine and phenylalanine, the CDR3 has 13 amino acids. The entry retains the CDR3 DNA only, 39 bases that are in frame from base 1. CDR1 and CDR2 (GTSNPN, SVGIG) derive from the germline V gene (reference sequence). Compared with germline, V lacks 2 bases and J lacks 4 bases; bases without a gene match: 3. The data were taken from a study of blood T cell repertoires in COVID-19 (dated by TCRdb to about 2020). Context from the whole study: Samples covering the acute and convalescent phases of COVID-19 were provided by collaborators in the United States, Italy and Spain. Nearly every sample came with metadata listing a de-identified subject ID, COVID-19 status, age in years and sex. The material from the prospective study consisted of cDNA or gDNA derived from T cells, B-cell-depleted T cells, or PBMCs. The repertoires were released in a freely available public database meant as a resource for research on the immune response to SARS-CoV-2. Samples were obtained from the ongoing ImmuneRACE study (first 160 participants) and from 1,200 or so subjects provided by 6 global collaborators. Deeply sampled blood TCRbeta repertoires from subjects exposed to, actively infected with, or recovered from COVID-19 were included in the dataset. Where available, HLA class I and class II types were obtained from metadata supplied by the sample provider rather than from assay-based typing. Points the paper makes about the study in general: How much clinical and demographic metadata was included differed by source and by participant, and the metadata was provided uncurated.

The TCR sequence derives from a man aged 70 or older with active or convalescent COVID-19. The chain couples TRBV30 to TRBJ1-1; TRBD1 fits 8 bases in the junction. The sequenced material came from peripheral blood. The nucleotide sequence is given as TGTGCCTGGAGTTTCACAGGGGGCACTGAAGCTTTCTTT. This translates into CAWSFTGGTEAFF.